Listed below are T cell receptor beta chains from one sample, sequenced in a study of cytomegalovirus exposure and HLA in healthy donors. The data were produced by immunoSEQ multiplex PCR, yet TCRdb's version contains in-frame clones alone and is incomplete. The top ten hold under 3.5% of the sample, which has 90,000 to 120,000 clones, over 80% seen once. Material for sequencing was PBMCs. The receptor source for this set is a man aged 25 to 40 in good health and CMV-seropositive. CDR3s include the opening cysteine and the closing phenylalanine or tryptophan. Fields, in order: J gene, V gene, D gene, clone size, CDR3 protein, CDR3 DNA. A D gene is named only where the DNA matches it firmly. A row's size may be missing; if present it is once, few, many or a size class.

j_call: TRBJ2-1; v_call: TRBV6-1; d_call: NA; clone_size: NA; cdr3_aa: CASSDSFSYNEQFF; cdr3_nt: TGTGCCAGCAGTGACAGTTTCTCCTACAATGAGCAGTTCTTC
j_call: TRBJ1-4; v_call: TRBV5-1; d_call: TRBD1; clone_size: NA; cdr3_aa: CASSLGTGDEKLFF; cdr3_nt: TGCGCCAGCAGCTTAGGGACAGGAGATGAAAAACTGTTTTTT
j_call: TRBJ2-7; v_call: TRBV2; d_call: TRBD2; clone_size: once; cdr3_aa: CASTGLAGYEQYF; cdr3_nt: TGTGCCAGCACGGGACTAGCGGGCTACGAGCAGTACTTC
j_call: TRBJ2-7; v_call: TRBV11-2; d_call: TRBD1; clone_size: NA; cdr3_aa: CASSVPGQGNREQYF; cdr3_nt: TGTGCCAGCAGCGTACCGGGACAGGGAAACCGCGAGCAGTACTTC
j_call: TRBJ2-7; v_call: TRBV5-1; d_call: TRBD2; clone_size: NA; cdr3_aa: CASRYSGGKSYEQYF; cdr3_nt: TGCGCCAGCAGATATAGCGGGGGGAAATCCTACGAGCAGTACTTC
j_call: TRBJ2-1; v_call: TRBV11-3; d_call: TRBD1; clone_size: NA; cdr3_aa: CASSRGQGAYNEQFF; cdr3_nt: TGTGCCAGCAGCCGAGGACAGGGGGCCTACAATGAGCAGTTCTTC
j_call: TRBJ2-5; v_call: TRBV29-1; d_call: NA; clone_size: few; cdr3_aa: CSTAGSPQETQYF; cdr3_nt: TGCAGCACCGCGGGCAGTCCCCAAGAGACCCAGTACTTC
j_call: TRBJ2-3; v_call: TRBV18; d_call: TRBD2; clone_size: NA; cdr3_aa: CASSPPRGRAGDSASTDTQYF; cdr3_nt: TGTGCCAGCTCACCACCCCGGGGTCGAGCGGGGGATTCAGCTAGCACAGATACGCAGTATTTT
j_call: TRBJ1-1; v_call: TRBV27; d_call: TRBD1; clone_size: NA; cdr3_aa: CASSWGPGTGTVQVAFF; cdr3_nt: TGTGCCAGCAGTTGGGGTCCCGGGACAGGGACGGTCCAGGTGGCTTTCTTT
j_call: TRBJ1-5; v_call: TRBV6-1; d_call: TRBD1; clone_size: once; cdr3_aa: CASSRQGNQPQHF; cdr3_nt: TGTGCCAGCAGTCGACAGGGTAATCAGCCCCAGCATTTT
j_call: TRBJ2-3; v_call: TRBV14; d_call: NA; clone_size: few; cdr3_aa: CASSPRRWTDTQYF; cdr3_nt: TGTGCCAGCAGCCCACGGAGGTGGACAGATACGCAGTATTTT
j_call: TRBJ1-2; v_call: TRBV19; d_call: TRBD1; clone_size: NA; cdr3_aa: CASGLTGGRGYTF; cdr3_nt: TGTGCCAGTGGGCTAACAGGGGGAAGAGGCTACACCTTC
j_call: TRBJ2-7; v_call: TRBV6-1; d_call: TRBD1; clone_size: few; cdr3_aa: CAILGGQAYEQYF; cdr3_nt: TGTGCCATCCTGGGGGGACAGGCCTACGAGCAGTACTTC
j_call: TRBJ1-4; v_call: TRBV9; d_call: NA; clone_size: NA; cdr3_aa: CASSLGATNEKLFF; cdr3_nt: TGTGCCAGCAGCCTTGGAGCAACTAATGAAAAACTGTTTTTT
j_call: TRBJ2-7; v_call: TRBV11-2; d_call: TRBD2; clone_size: NA; cdr3_aa: CASNPLAGGPYEQYF; cdr3_nt: TGTGCCAGCAACCCCCTAGCGGGGGGACCTTACGAGCAGTACTTC
j_call: TRBJ1-5; v_call: TRBV4-2; d_call: NA; clone_size: NA; cdr3_aa: CASSPIVTGGASNQPQHF; cdr3_nt: TGTGCCAGCAGCCCAATAGTCACAGGAGGGGCTAGCAATCAGCCCCAGCATTTT
j_call: TRBJ2-7; v_call: TRBV5-1; d_call: NA; clone_size: NA; cdr3_aa: CASSPGQLSYEQYF; cdr3_nt: TGCGCCAGCAGCCCTGGACAGCTCTCCTACGAGCAGTACTTC
j_call: TRBJ1-2; v_call: TRBV6-5; d_call: TRBD1; clone_size: NA; cdr3_aa: CASRQGAFYGYTF; cdr3_nt: TGTGCCAGCCGACAGGGGGCGTTCTATGGCTACACCTTC
j_call: TRBJ2-1; v_call: TRBV5-4; d_call: NA; clone_size: few; cdr3_aa: CASSAQVGAPTEQFF; cdr3_nt: TGTGCCAGCAGCGCTCAGGTTGGTGCACCTACTGAGCAGTTCTTC
j_call: TRBJ2-7; v_call: TRBV6-5; d_call: NA; clone_size: few; cdr3_aa: CASSYGGTPGAYEQYF; cdr3_nt: TGTGCCAGCAGTTACGGTGGGACTCCCGGGGCCTACGAGCAGTACTTC
j_call: TRBJ1-2; v_call: TRBV6-1; d_call: TRBD1; clone_size: NA; cdr3_aa: CASSEVAGTGHDGYTF; cdr3_nt: TGTGCCAGCAGTGAAGTGGCAGGGACAGGTCACGATGGCTACACCTTC
j_call: TRBJ2-5; v_call: TRBV18; d_call: TRBD1; clone_size: NA; cdr3_aa: CASSPSRTGGRETQYF; cdr3_nt: TGTGCCAGCTCACCAAGTCGGACAGGGGGCCGGGAGACCCAGTACTTC
j_call: TRBJ2-7; v_call: TRBV28; d_call: NA; clone_size: NA; cdr3_aa: CASSIASYEQYF; cdr3_nt: TGTGCCAGCAGTATAGCGTCCTACGAGCAGTACTTC
j_call: TRBJ2-2; v_call: TRBV2; d_call: NA; clone_size: once; cdr3_aa: CASSERRVGGELFF; cdr3_nt: TGTGCCAGCAGTGAAAGGAGGGTAGGAGGGGAGCTGTTTTTT
j_call: TRBJ2-1; v_call: TRBV2; d_call: NA; clone_size: NA; cdr3_aa: CASTVLNEQFF; cdr3_nt: TGTGCCAGCACCGTCCTCAATGAGCAGTTCTTC
j_call: TRBJ2-1; v_call: TRBV11-2; d_call: TRBD2; clone_size: NA; cdr3_aa: CASSSLAGGYNEQFF; cdr3_nt: TGTGCCAGCAGCTCCCTTGCGGGGGGATACAATGAGCAGTTCTTC
j_call: TRBJ2-3; v_call: TRBV9; d_call: TRBD2; clone_size: NA; cdr3_aa: CASSVALAGGEFTDTQYF; cdr3_nt: TGTGCCAGCAGCGTAGCTCTAGCGGGGGGCGAGTTCACAGATACGCAGTATTTT
j_call: TRBJ2-5; v_call: TRBV23-1; d_call: TRBD2; clone_size: NA; cdr3_aa: CASSQSFTTGGEGETQYF; cdr3_nt: TGCGCCAGCAGTCAATCTTTTACGACGGGCGGGGAGGGGGAGACCCAGTACTTC
j_call: TRBJ1-6; v_call: TRBV18; d_call: NA; clone_size: NA; cdr3_aa: CASSPPSLSSYNSPLHF; cdr3_nt: TGTGCCAGCTCACCCCCTTCACTTAGCTCCTATAATTCACCCCTCCACTTT
j_call: TRBJ2-1; v_call: TRBV7-3; d_call: TRBD2; clone_size: once; cdr3_aa: CASSLNGGVDEQFF; cdr3_nt: TGTGCCAGCAGCTTAAACGGGGGGGTAGATGAGCAGTTCTTC
j_call: TRBJ2-1; v_call: TRBV7-3; d_call: TRBD2; clone_size: NA; cdr3_aa: CASSLGTSGAPGRGEQFF; cdr3_nt: TGTGCCAGCAGCTTAGGGACTAGCGGGGCCCCTGGGCGAGGTGAGCAGTTCTTC
j_call: TRBJ2-7; v_call: TRBV5-1; d_call: TRBD2; clone_size: NA; cdr3_aa: CASSWERGGNYEQYF; cdr3_nt: TGCGCCAGCAGCTGGGAGCGGGGGGGTAACTACGAGCAGTACTTC
j_call: TRBJ2-7; v_call: TRBV5-1; d_call: TRBD1; clone_size: few; cdr3_aa: CASSLGDRARYEQYF; cdr3_nt: TGCGCCAGCAGCCTTGGGGACAGGGCCAGGTACGAGCAGTACTTC
j_call: TRBJ2-5; v_call: TRBV7-9; d_call: TRBD2; clone_size: NA; cdr3_aa: CSSSLYRGGFKGTQYF; cdr3_nt: TGTTCCAGCAGCTTATACCGGGGGGGGTTTAAAGGGACCCAGTACTTC